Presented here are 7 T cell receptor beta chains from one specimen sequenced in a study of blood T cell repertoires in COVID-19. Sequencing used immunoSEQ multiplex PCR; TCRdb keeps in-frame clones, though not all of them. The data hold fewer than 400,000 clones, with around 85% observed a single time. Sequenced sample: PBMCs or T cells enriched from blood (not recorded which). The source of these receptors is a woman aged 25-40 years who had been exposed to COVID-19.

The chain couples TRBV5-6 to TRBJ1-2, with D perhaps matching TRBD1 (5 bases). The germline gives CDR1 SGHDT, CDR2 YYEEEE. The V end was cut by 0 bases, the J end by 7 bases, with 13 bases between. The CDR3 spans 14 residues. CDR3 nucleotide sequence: TGTGCCAGCAGCTTGGCCGCGGGGCTCGGTGGCTACACCTTC. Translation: CASSLAAGLGGYTF.

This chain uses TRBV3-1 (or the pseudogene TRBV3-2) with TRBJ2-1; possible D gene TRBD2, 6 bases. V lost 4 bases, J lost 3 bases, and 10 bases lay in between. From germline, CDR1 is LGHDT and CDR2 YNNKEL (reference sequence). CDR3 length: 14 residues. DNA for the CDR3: TGTGCCAGCAGCCCCGCGGGGAACTACAATGAGCAGTTCTTC. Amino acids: CASSPAGNYNEQFF.

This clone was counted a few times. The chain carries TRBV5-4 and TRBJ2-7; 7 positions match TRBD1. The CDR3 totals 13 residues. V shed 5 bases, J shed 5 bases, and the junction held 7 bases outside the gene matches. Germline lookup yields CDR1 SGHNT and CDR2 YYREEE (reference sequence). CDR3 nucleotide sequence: TGTGCCAGCAGTCACGACAGGGTTCACGAGCAGTACTTC. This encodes CASSHDRVHEQYF.

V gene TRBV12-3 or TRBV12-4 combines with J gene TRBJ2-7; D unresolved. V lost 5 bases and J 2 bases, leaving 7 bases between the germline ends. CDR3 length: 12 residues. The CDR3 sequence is CASSLLAYEQYF. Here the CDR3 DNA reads TGTGCCAGCAGTCTCCTCGCCTACGAGCAGTACTTC.

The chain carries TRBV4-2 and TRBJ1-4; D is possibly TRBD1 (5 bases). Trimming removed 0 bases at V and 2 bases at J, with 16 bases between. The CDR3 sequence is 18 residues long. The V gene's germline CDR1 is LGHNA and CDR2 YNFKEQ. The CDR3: CASSQDRGDPVTNEKLFF. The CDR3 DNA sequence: TGTGCCAGCAGCCAAGATCGGGGGGATCCGGTTACTAATGAAAAACTGTTTTTT.

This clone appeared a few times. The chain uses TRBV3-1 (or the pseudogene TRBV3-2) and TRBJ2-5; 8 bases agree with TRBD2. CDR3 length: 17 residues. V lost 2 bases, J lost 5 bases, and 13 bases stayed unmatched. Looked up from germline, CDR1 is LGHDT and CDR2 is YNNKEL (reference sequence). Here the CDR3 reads CASSQKGAGTRRETQYF. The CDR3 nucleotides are TGTGCCAGCAGCCAAAAAGGGGCCGGGACTAGAAGGGAGACCCAGTACTTC.

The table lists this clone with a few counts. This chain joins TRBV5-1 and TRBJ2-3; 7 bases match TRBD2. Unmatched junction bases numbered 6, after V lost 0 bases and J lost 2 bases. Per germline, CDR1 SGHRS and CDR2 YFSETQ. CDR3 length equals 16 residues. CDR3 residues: CASSLGLAPDTDTQYF. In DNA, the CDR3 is TGCGCCAGCAGCTTGGGACTAGCACCGGACACAGATACGCAGTATTTT.